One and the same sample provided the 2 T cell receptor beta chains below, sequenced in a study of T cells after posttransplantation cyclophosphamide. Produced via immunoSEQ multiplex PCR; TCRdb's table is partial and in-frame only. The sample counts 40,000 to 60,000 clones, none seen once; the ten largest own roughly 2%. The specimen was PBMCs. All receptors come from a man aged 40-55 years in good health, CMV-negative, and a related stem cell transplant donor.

The CDR3 DNA is TGTGCCAGCAGCCGAGAGGGTCGCGGATCACCCCTCCACTTT. It encodes CASSREGRGSPLHF. The chain joins TRBV6-5 to TRBJ1-6; no clear D. V lost 6 bases and J lost 10, with 16 bases in between. The CDR3 spans 14 residues. Per germline, CDR1 MNHEY and CDR2 SVGAGI.

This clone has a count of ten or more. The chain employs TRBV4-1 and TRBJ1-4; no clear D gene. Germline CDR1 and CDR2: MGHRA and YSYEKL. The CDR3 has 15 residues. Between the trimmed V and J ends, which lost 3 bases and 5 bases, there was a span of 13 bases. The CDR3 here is CASSHEGDGNEKLFF. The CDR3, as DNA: TGCGCCAGCAGCCACGAGGGTGACGGAAATGAAAAACTGTTTTTT.